The next 20 T cell receptor beta chains were all read from a single sample in a study of cytomegalovirus exposure and HLA in healthy donors. PCR employed 60 Vbeta and 13 Jbeta primers. Some clones are missing from TCRdb's copy, which holds only in-frame ones; the method was immunoSEQ multiplex PCR. Seen here are about 90,000 clones, around 79% observed once, and the top ten hold under 5.5%. The material sequenced was PBMCs. These receptors originate from a middle-aged woman in good health and CMV-seropositive.

The chain joins TRBV11-3 to TRBJ2-7; weak D call: TRBD2 (6 bases). From germline, CDR1 is SGHNT and CDR2 YENEEA. Trimming shortened V by 3 bases and J by 0 bases, and 12 bases separated the two germline ends. This CDR3 contains 15 residues. In nucleotides, the CDR3 is TGTGCCAGCAGCTTTCCCCTGGGGGGCTCCTACGAGCAGTACTTC. It yields the protein CASSFPLGGSYEQYF.

The chain uses TRBV27 and TRBJ2-7; 7 bases are a match to TRBD1. Germline CDR1 MNHEY, CDR2 SMNVEV (reference sequence). V shed 3 bases and J 4 bases; nucleotides not matched to a gene: 3. This CDR3 has 13 amino acids. CDR3 region: CASSFDREYEQYF. Here the CDR3 DNA reads TGTGCCAGCAGTTTTGACAGGGAATACGAGCAGTACTTC.

In the case of this clone: Relative to the germline gene, one junction end is altered; a read error may explain this. The chain employs TRBV7-9 and TRBJ1-1; no clear D gene. The CDR3 has 14 residues. Germline V lookup: CDR1 SEHNR, CDR2 FQNEAQ (reference sequence). The DNA of the CDR3 is TGTTCCAGCAGCTTAGAGAGGGTTACCACTGAAGCTTTCTTT. Its protein is CSSSLERVTTEAFF.

At least ten counts were recorded for this clone. The chain employs TRBV5-4 and TRBJ2-7; TRBD2 matches 12 bases. The CDR3 contains 15 residues. The trim removed 0 bases at V and 2 bases at J, leaving 0 bases unmatched. Germline V lookup: CDR1 SGHNT, CDR2 YYREEE (reference sequence). The CDR3 here is CASSLGTSGAYEQYF. Here the CDR3 DNA reads TGTGCCAGCAGCTTGGGGACTAGCGGGGCCTACGAGCAGTACTTC.

The chain uses TRBV14 and TRBJ2-5; a weak D match, TRBD1 (6 bases). There are 16 residues in the CDR3. Looked up from germline, CDR1 is SGHDN and CDR2 is FVKESK. The V gene lost 4 bases and the J gene lost 4 bases, with 19 bases spanning the gap. CDR3 protein: CASSPFQGRDGETQYF. The CDR3 nucleotides read TGTGCCAGCAGCCCCTTCCAGGGGAGAGATGGAGAGACCCAGTACTTC.

V is TRBV28 and J is TRBJ2-7, with D possibly matching TRBD2 (5 bases). Trimming took off 8 bases at V and 1 base at J, with 9 bases between the two ends. The CDR3 spans 12 residues. Germline V gene lookup returns CDR1 MDHEN and CDR2 SYDVKM. The CDR3 sequence is CASHRGSYEQYF. The CDR3 DNA reads as TGTGCCAGCCACCGGGGATCCTACGAGCAGTACTTC.

V is TRBV29-1 and J is TRBJ2-2, with D tentatively TRBD1 (6 bases). Looked up from germline, CDR1 is SQVTM and CDR2 is ANQGSEA. Trimming removed 4 bases from V and 6 bases from J, with 9 bases in between. CDR3 length: 12 residues. In nucleotides, the CDR3 is TGCAGCGTTGTAAGGGGGTCCGGGGAGCTGTTTTTT. This sequence encodes CSVVRGSGELFF.

V gene TRBV7-9 combines with J gene TRBJ1-2, with TRBD1 as a possible D gene (6 bases). V dropped 5 bases and J dropped 6 bases, with 10 bases sitting between them. This CDR3 comprises 12 residues. Germline V CDR1 and CDR2: SEHNR, FQNEAQ (reference sequence). The CDR3 loop is CASSQRTDGYTF. In nucleotides, the CDR3 is TGTGCCAGCAGCCAAAGGACAGATGGCTACACCTTC.

V usage is TRBV5-6 and J usage is TRBJ2-7; possibly TRBD2 for D (7 bases). Trimming cost V 5 bases and J 4 bases, with 19 bases left between them. Germline assignment: CDR1 SGHDT and CDR2 YYEEEE. The CDR3 is made up of 15 amino acids. The CDR3 DNA is TGTGCCAGCAGTGGGGGGGCAGGGCCCTTTTACGAGCAGTACTTC. Translation: CASSGGAGPFYEQYF.

V gene TRBV19 combines with J gene TRBJ2-4; TRBD1 might be the D (6 bases). V lost 3 bases and J 4 bases, leaving 10 bases between the germline ends. CDR1 and CDR2 (germline): LNHDA, SQIVND (reference sequence). The CDR3 is made up of 14 amino acids. The CDR3 DNA reads TGTGCCAGTAGTATCTGGGGGCTAAAAAACATTCAGTACTTC. Protein: CASSIWGLKNIQYF.

The V gene is TRBV7-2, the J gene TRBJ2-7; 13 bases agree with TRBD2. The CDR3 extends over 15 amino acids. Germline V lookup: CDR1 SGHTA, CDR2 FQGNSA. V lost 3 bases, J lost 3 bases, and 2 bases stayed unmatched. In nucleotides, the CDR3 is TGTGCCAGCAGCTTTGGACTAGCGGGAGTCTACGAGCAGTACTTC. As protein: CASSFGLAGVYEQYF.

The chain has TRBV7-8 and TRBJ1-1, with D possibly TRBD1 on 5 matching bases. Trimming took 1 base from V and 5 from J, leaving 17 bases between them. Germline V gene lookup returns CDR1 SGHVS and CDR2 FQNEAQ. The CDR3 has 16 residues. The CDR3 region is CASSLGAGLTGTEAFF. The CDR3 bases are TGTGCCAGCAGCTTAGGGGCGGGACTCACGGGTACTGAAGCTTTCTTT.

V and J are TRBV11-3 and TRBJ2-7; possible D gene TRBD2, 7 bases. From germline, CDR1 is SGHNT and CDR2 YENEEA. The length of the CDR3 is 18 residues. Trimming took 5 bases from V and 5 from J, leaving 28 bases between them. CDR3 DNA sequence: TGTGCCAGCAGCACCCGGCTCTCCCCTTGGGGGGGCCAGGACGAGCAGTACTTC. This sequence encodes CASSTRLSPWGGQDEQYF.

The genes are TRBV7-2 and TRBJ2-1; D unclear. The CDR3 runs 13 residues. V lost 6 bases to trimming and J lost 5 bases, with 11 bases between them. Germline V gene sequence: CDR1 SGHTA, CDR2 FQGNSA. The CDR3 is CASSSRSNNEQFF. Here the CDR3 DNA reads TGTGCCAGCAGTTCCCGGTCTAACAATGAGCAGTTCTTC.

The chain links TRBV29-1 to TRBJ1-2, with TRBD1 as a possible D gene (6 bases). Deletions cut 0 bases from V and 3 bases from J, with 20 bases between. This CDR3 spans 17 amino acids. CDR1 SQVTM and CDR2 ANQGSEA come from the germline V gene. CDR3 sequence reads: CSVEDTGGLPLYYGYTF. The CDR3 DNA sequence: TGCAGCGTTGAAGATACGGGGGGCCTACCCCTGTACTATGGCTACACCTTC.

This chain links TRBV29-1 with TRBJ1-1, with a tentative D call TRBD1 (5 bases). The ends were cut back, 2 bases at V and 3 bases at J, with 7 bases in the middle. Looked up from germline, CDR1 is SQVTM and CDR2 is ANQGSEA. The CDR3 covers 12 residues. The CDR3: CSVEPGDTEAFF. CDR3 nucleotide sequence: TGCAGCGTTGAACCGGGGGACACTGAAGCTTTCTTT.

The chain carries TRBV7-2 and TRBJ2-1, with TRBD2 matching 10 bases. V lost 4 bases and J lost 7; bases outside the gene matches: 10. This CDR3 is 16 amino acids long. Germline V gene data show CDR1 as SGHTA and CDR2 as FQGNSA. CDR3 sequence (DNA): TGTGCCAGCAGCTACCTAGCGGGAGCAGGGGGAAATGAGCAGTTCTTC. It codes for CASSYLAGAGGNEQFF.

The V gene is TRBV5-5, the J gene TRBJ2-1; the match to TRBD1 covers 9 bases. Germline V gene sequence: CDR1 SGHKS, CDR2 YYEKEE (reference sequence). The CDR3 totals 15 residues. The V gene end was trimmed by 4 bases and the J gene end by 6 bases; junction bases not matched to a gene: 8. This CDR3 reads CASSRTGTGINEQFF. In DNA form, the CDR3 reads TGTGCCAGCAGCCGTACCGGGACAGGGATCAATGAGCAGTTCTTC.

This sequence joins TRBV5-1 and TRBJ2-7, with 8 bases that match TRBD2. Germline CDR1 and CDR2: SGHRS and YFSETQ. The CDR3 has 13 residues. With V trimmed by 5 bases and J by 3 bases, 4 bases remained unmatched. CDR3 loop: CASRTGTSYEQYF. CDR3 nucleotides: TGCGCCAGCAGAACCGGGACTAGCTACGAGCAGTACTTC.

The V and J genes are TRBV27 and TRBJ2-7, with 8 bases identical to TRBD1. Germline CDR1 reads MNHEY; CDR2 reads SMNVEV (reference sequence). The length of the CDR3 is 15 residues. The V and J ends lost 4 bases and 2 bases, in that order; junction bases with no gene match: 7. The chain's CDR3 is CASSYGQGSTYEQYF. The CDR3 DNA reads TGTGCCAGCAGTTATGGACAGGGTAGCACCTACGAGCAGTACTTC.